This entry is about one TCR beta chain. Its antigen remains undetermined. No base qualities exist here, and no much larger clone lies one base off it. These data come from a study of T cell responses to AZD1222 COVID-19 vaccine (dated by TCRdb to the early 2020s). Context from the whole study: Because spike-specific TCR depth and breadth did not differ between the two schedules, AZD1222 recipients who got a second dose at roughly 4 weeks were pooled with those who got a second dose at roughly 12 weeks. A total of approximately 230 trial participants underwent TCR sequencing, of whom 207 received two doses of AZD1222 and some 26 received two doses of the MenACWY control vaccine. Trial participants were enrolled by age into 18-55, 56-69 and 70-plus year subgroups, with roughly 160, 29 and 62 TCR-sequenced participants respectively. General conclusions and limits of the study: Participants were mostly white British, with more females than males. The authors suggested clonal diversity may have been underestimated. Vaccine-associated CD4 TCRs spanned the whole spike protein, with dominant responses in regions 160-218 and 743-854. After two AZD1222 doses, spike-specific TCR breadth and depth were significantly higher than at day 0 and than in MenACWY recipients. No day 14 peak-response samples were available, so repertoires were characterized only after the peak T cell response. The 56-69-year group was small, and its depth increase did not reach significance, likely because of low power. Reportedly, almost half of the unique spike-specific TCRs recognized epitopes lying outside the regions that are mutated in the B.1.351 and B.1.1.7 variants. Conclusions about previously exposed vaccinees are limited because only six or seven AZD1222 recipients were SARS-CoV-2 seropositive at baseline.

The germline V and J ends show losses of 5 bases and 6 bases respectively, and no gene match explains 6 bases of the junction. The CDR3 goes from the cysteine to the phenylalanine over 13 residues. Here the CDR3 DNA is all that survives: 39 bases in frame from base 1. CDR1 and CDR2 (MNHEY, SVGAGI) derive from the germline V gene. The CDR3 regions of human TCRbeta chains were analyzed by immunosequencing. In the original analysis: Repertoire TCRs were matched against a reference library of SARS-CoV-2-specific TCRs generated with the MIRA antigen-specificity platform. Breadth meant the fraction of unique TCRs that were SARS-CoV-2-associated, whereas depth meant the fraction of total T cells that were SARS-CoV-2-associated. Using the MIRA data, each spike-specific TCR was mapped to the spike region that the TCR reacts to and placed in a CD4 or CD8 class. Log10-transformed breadth and depth values were compared by one-way ANOVA with Sidak's multiple comparisons tests. TCRdb obtained this table from immuneACCESS and retained in-frame rearrangements with V and J assigned. These tables miss some clones; where compared with another copy, unresolved V genes account for less than half of the shortfall, and the remainder is unexplained. The DNA was the basis for D and trimming; V, J and clone size are from that table. The sample records 84,000 or so clones, over 75% of which are singletons. In total, the top ten clones hold 31% of the sample.

Sample time point, as interpreted from the label and publication: baseline before first vaccination. Vaccinee samples were obtained from the UK trials COV001 and COV002, which included a single-blind randomized controlled phase 2/3 trial of AZD1222 (ChAdOx1 nCoV-19) in healthy adults. For TCRbeta chain sequencing, PBMC samples from trial participants were taken at day 0 and at day 28 after the second dose. The sample here was peripheral blood, taken on day 0 of AZD1222 vaccination. This sequence originates from an adult in good health. The chain is encoded by TRBV6-5 joined to TRBJ1-2; TRBD1 agrees with 7 junctional bases. Here the CDR3 is given as CASSPWGQHGYTF. The nucleotide sequence reads TGTGCCAGCAGTCCCTGGGGACAGCATGGCTACACCTTC.